The 19 T cell receptor beta chains listed next were all sequenced from one sample in a study of T cell changes during pregnancy in multiple sclerosis. Using immunoSEQ multiplex PCR, the repertoire was profiled, and TCRdb retains in-frame clones only, with some absent. The sample yields tens of thousands of clones, around 89% seen once. Material: CD4+ T cells from peripheral blood mononuclear cells, obtained in the first trimester of pregnancy. The receptors originated from a female donor in good health, enrolled as a control in a pregnancy study.

This chain links TRBV29-1 with TRBJ1-1; 8 bases match TRBD1. This CDR3 is 12 amino acids long. V gave up 4 bases and J gave up 6 bases; unmatched junction bases: 4. Germline V gives CDR1 SQVTM, CDR2 ANQGSEA. The CDR3: CSVGTGSAEAFF. CDR3 in DNA: TGCAGCGTTGGGACAGGGTCAGCTGAAGCTTTCTTT.

The chain employs TRBV27 and TRBJ2-7, with D tentatively TRBD2 (5 bases). V was trimmed by 2 bases and J by 3 bases, leaving 8 bases between them. CDR3 length equals 13 residues. Germline V gives CDR1 MNHEY, CDR2 SMNVEV (reference sequence). DNA of the CDR3: TGTGCCAGCAGTTTAATCGGGGACTACGAGCAGTACTTC. Translating gives CASSLIGDYEQYF.

This chain joins TRBV2 and TRBJ2-5; 7 nucleotides line up with TRBD2. The CDR3 extends over 15 amino acids. The ends lost 8 bases at V and 3 bases at J; junction bases unmatched: 12. Germline CDR1 is SNHLY and CDR2 is FYNNEI. CDR3 nucleotide sequence: TGTGCCAGCGGGGGGGAAAGTACTCTAAAAGAGACCCAGTACTTC. Translated, it gives CASGGESTLKETQYF.

The chain couples TRBV28 to TRBJ2-1; maybe TRBD1 (5 bases). V lost 5 bases to trimming and J lost 4 bases, with 18 bases between them. The CDR3 sequence is 16 residues long. Looked up from germline, CDR1 is MDHEN and CDR2 is SYDVKM. The CDR3 spells CASSLRLVGVYNEQFF. The CDR3 nucleotides read TGTGCCAGCAGTCTCCGACTCGTAGGGGTATACAATGAGCAGTTCTTC.

V gene TRBV28 combines with J gene TRBJ1-1, with D maybe TRBD1 (5 bases). The CDR3 is 13 residues long. Trimming pared 8 bases from V and 0 bases from J, leaving 10 bases between. Germline V gene sequence: CDR1 MDHEN, CDR2 SYDVKM. The DNA of the CDR3 is TGTGCCAGCGGGGGGATAATGAACACTGAAGCTTTCTTT. This encodes CASGGIMNTEAFF. Complete variable domain (other parts from reference TRBV28 and TRBJ1-1): DVKVTQSSRYLVKRTGEKVFLECVQDMDHENMFWYRQDPGLGLRLIYFSYDVKMKEKGDIPEGYSVSREKKERFSLILESASTNQTSMYLCASGGIMNTEAFFGQGTRLTVV.

This clone occurred once. The chain links TRBV7-9 to TRBJ1-4; D is perhaps TRBD1 (6 bases). V was clipped by 1 base and J by 3 bases, with 12 bases between them. The CDR3 spans 16 residues. The germline gives CDR1 SEHNR, CDR2 FQNEAQ (reference sequence). For the CDR3, the DNA is TGTGCCAGCAGCTTAGGAGACAGGATCTCTAATGAAAAACTGTTTTTT. It codes for CASSLGDRISNEKLFF.

V and J are TRBV29-1 and TRBJ2-1, with TRBD2 identical over 7 bases. With V trimmed by 6 bases and J by 9 bases, 11 bases remained unmatched. Germline CDR1 and CDR2: SQVTM and ANQGSEA. The CDR3 is made up of 13 amino acids. CDR3 DNA: TGCAGCGTCTCTTTCAGGACTAGTTCTGAGCAGTTCTTC. Translating it yields CSVSFRTSSEQFF.

CDR3 residues: CASSPADSMNTEAFF. CDR3 in DNA: TGTGCCAGCAGCCCGGCCGACAGTATGAACACTGAAGCTTTCTTT. The V gene is TRBV7-9, the J gene TRBJ1-1; D may be TRBD1 (5 bases). Germline CDR1 SEHNR, CDR2 FQNEAQ (reference sequence). V shed 5 bases and J shed 0 bases, with 13 bases lying between them. The CDR3 consists of 15 residues.

The chain couples TRBV6-5 to TRBJ2-7; no reliable D call. Between the trimmed V and J ends, which lost 5 bases and 2 bases, there was a span of 4 bases. The CDR3 runs to 11 residues. Germline CDR1 and CDR2: MNHEY and SVGAGI. The CDR3 sequence is CASSNTYEQYF. The DNA of the CDR3 is TGTGCCAGCAGTAATACCTACGAGCAGTACTTC.

The chain recombines TRBV7-8 with TRBJ2-7; 8 bases map to TRBD1. CDR1 is SGHVS, CDR2 FQNEAQ, per germline. There are 12 residues in the CDR3. The junction had 0 bases not matched to a gene; V was cut back by 3 bases and J by 5 bases. CDR3 protein: CASSLDRDEQYF. Here the CDR3 DNA reads TGTGCCAGCAGCTTGGACAGGGACGAGCAGTACTTC.

This sequence joins TRBV4-1 and TRBJ2-5; maybe TRBD1 (6 bases). Trimming stripped 1 base from V and 5 bases from J, with 14 bases between. The CDR3 consists of 15 residues. From germline, CDR1 is MGHRA and CDR2 YSYEKL. The CDR3 nucleotides read TGCGCCAGCAGCCAAGCTGAGGGGACACGGGAGACCCAGTACTTC. Residues: CASSQAEGTRETQYF.

V gene TRBV5-4 combines with J gene TRBJ2-7; 8 bases fit TRBD2. Germline CDR1 SGHNT, CDR2 YYREEE (reference sequence). The CDR3 has 14 amino acids. V trimming: 3 bases; J trimming: 3 bases; junction bases outside the gene matches: 5. The CDR3 protein is CASSYSGRGYEQYF. Written as DNA, the CDR3 is TGTGCCAGCAGCTACAGCGGGAGAGGCTACGAGCAGTACTTC.

The chain uses TRBV6-1 and TRBJ2-3; unclear D gene. The CDR3 length is 14 residues. Deletions cut 1 base from V and 2 bases from J, with 7 bases between. The germline CDR1 and CDR2 sequences are MNHNS and SASEGT. CDR3 amino acids: CASSEGVYTDTQYF. The CDR3 DNA is TGTGCCAGCAGTGAAGGTGTTTACACAGATACGCAGTATTTT.

As for this clone: An end of the junction does not agree with germline; a read error may underlie this. Other nucleotide sequences from this sample produce the same CDR3. V usage is TRBV6-5 and J usage is TRBJ2-2; D is possibly TRBD1 (6 bases). This CDR3 contains 14 residues. Per the germline V gene, CDR1 is MNHEY and CDR2 is SVGAGI. The chain's CDR3 is CASSRQGQVGELFF. The DNA of the CDR3 is TGCGCCAGCAGTCGTCAGGGGCAGGTCGGGGAGCTGTTTTTT.

The chain couples TRBV9 to TRBJ2-2; 10 bases are shared with TRBD2. Germline-derived CDR1 and CDR2 are SGDLS and YYNGEE. This CDR3 is 15 amino acids long. Losses at the gene ends were 3 bases for V and 4 bases for J; bases not matched to a gene: 3. The CDR3, as DNA: TGTGCCAGCAGCGCAAGCGGGAGGGGCACCGGGGAGCTGTTTTTT. This encodes CASSASGRGTGELFF.

This clone occurred a few times. This chain links TRBV21-1 with TRBJ2-7; the table's D gene call, TRBD1, was not cross checked with the DNA. TRBV21-1 is deemed a pseudogene. The CDR3 totals 16 residues. The CDR3 protein is CASSSKEEGQGSEQYF. CDR3 DNA sequence: TGTGCCAGCAGCTCCAAGGAGGAAGGACAGGGGTCCGAGCAGTACTTC.

V and J are TRBV5-1 and TRBJ2-7, with a tentative D call TRBD1 (5 bases). V lost 1 base and J 1 base, leaving 24 bases between the germline ends. This CDR3 contains 19 residues. Germline CDR1 reads SGHRS; CDR2 reads YFSETQ. The CDR3 is CASSLISAGAALSSYEQYF. In DNA form, the CDR3 reads TGCGCCAGCAGCTTGATATCAGCTGGGGCTGCCCTTTCTTCCTACGAGCAGTACTTC. Variable domain in full (rest from reference TRBV5-1 and TRBJ2-7): KAGVTQTPRYLIKTRGQQVTLSCSPISGHRSVSWYQQTPGQGLQFLFEYFSETQRNKGNFPGRFSGRQFSNSRSEMNVSTLELGDSALYLCASSLISAGAALSSYEQYFGPGTRLTVT.

The V gene is TRBV6-1, the J gene TRBJ2-7; TRBD1 matches 8 bases. The CDR3 consists of 13 residues. V lost 5 bases and J lost 3; bases outside the gene matches: 3. Per germline, CDR1 MNHNS and CDR2 SASEGT. In nucleotides, the CDR3 is TGTGCCAGCAGTCAAGGACAGGGCTACGAGCAGTACTTC. This codes for CASSQGQGYEQYF.

The CDR3 DNA reads TGTGCCAGCAGCGTAACAGGGACGGTCACTGAAGCTTTCTTT. Encoded protein: CASSVTGTVTEAFF. The chain employs TRBV7-9 and TRBJ1-1; weak D call: TRBD1 (6 bases). Germline CDR1 is SEHNR and CDR2 is FQNEAQ (reference sequence). With 5 bases removed from V and 4 bases from J, the gap between germline ends came to 14 bases. The CDR3 has 14 residues.